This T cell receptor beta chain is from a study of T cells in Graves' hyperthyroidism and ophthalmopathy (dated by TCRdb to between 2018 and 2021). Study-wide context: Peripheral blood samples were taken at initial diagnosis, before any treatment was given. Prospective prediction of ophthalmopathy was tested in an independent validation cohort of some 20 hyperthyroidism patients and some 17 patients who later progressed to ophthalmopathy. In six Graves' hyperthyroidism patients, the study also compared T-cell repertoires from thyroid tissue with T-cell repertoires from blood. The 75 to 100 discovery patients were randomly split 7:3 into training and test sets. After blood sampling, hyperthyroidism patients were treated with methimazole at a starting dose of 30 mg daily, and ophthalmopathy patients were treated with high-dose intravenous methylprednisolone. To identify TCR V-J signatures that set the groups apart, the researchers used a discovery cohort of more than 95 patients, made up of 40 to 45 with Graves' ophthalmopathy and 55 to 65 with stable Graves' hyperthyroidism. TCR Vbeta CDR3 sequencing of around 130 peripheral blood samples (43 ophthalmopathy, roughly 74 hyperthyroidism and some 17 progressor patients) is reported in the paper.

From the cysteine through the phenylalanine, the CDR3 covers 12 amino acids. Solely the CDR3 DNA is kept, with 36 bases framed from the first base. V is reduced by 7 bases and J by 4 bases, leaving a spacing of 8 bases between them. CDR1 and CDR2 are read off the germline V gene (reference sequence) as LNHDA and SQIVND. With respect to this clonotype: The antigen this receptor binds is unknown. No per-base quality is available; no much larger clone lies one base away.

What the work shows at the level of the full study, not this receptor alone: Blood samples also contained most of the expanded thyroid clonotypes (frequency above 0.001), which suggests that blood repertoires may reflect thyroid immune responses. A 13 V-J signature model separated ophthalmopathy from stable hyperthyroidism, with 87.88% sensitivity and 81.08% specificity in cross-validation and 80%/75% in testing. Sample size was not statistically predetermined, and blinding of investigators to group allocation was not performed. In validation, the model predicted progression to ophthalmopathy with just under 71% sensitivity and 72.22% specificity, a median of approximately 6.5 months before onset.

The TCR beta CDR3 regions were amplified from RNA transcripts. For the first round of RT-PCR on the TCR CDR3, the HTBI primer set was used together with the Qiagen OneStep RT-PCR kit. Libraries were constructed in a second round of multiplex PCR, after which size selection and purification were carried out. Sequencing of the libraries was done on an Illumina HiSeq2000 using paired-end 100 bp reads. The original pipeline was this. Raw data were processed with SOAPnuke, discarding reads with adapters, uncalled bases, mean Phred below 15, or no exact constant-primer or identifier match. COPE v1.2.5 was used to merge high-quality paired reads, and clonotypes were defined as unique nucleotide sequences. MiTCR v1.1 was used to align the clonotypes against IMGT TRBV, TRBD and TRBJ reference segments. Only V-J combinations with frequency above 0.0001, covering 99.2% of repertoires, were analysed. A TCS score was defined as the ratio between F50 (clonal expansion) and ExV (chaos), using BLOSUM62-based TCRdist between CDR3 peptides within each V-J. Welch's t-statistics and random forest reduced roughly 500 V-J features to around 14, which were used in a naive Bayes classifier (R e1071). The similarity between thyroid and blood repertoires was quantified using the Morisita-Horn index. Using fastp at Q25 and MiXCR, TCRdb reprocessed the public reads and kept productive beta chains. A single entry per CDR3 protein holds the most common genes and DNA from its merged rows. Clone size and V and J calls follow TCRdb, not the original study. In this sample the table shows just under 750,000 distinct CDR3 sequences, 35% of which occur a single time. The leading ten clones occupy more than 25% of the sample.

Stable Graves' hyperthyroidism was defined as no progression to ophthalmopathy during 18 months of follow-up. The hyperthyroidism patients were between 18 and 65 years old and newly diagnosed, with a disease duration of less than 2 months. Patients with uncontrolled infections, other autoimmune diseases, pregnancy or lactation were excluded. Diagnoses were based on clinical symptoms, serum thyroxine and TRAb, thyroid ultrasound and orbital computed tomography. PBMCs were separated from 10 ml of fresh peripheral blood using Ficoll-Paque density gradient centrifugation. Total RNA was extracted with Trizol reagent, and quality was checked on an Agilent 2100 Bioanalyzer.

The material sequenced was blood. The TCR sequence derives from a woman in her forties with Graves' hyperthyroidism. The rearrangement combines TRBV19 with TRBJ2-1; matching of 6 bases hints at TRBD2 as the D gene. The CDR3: CASTGGYNEQFF. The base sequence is TGTGCCAGTACCGGGGGATACAATGAGCAGTTCTTC.